What follows describes a single TCR beta chain. Here immunoSEQ multiplex PCR was the method, and the copy in TCRdb shows in-frame clones only, minus some. The table shows over a million clones, with 95% to 99% occurring only once. This sample was taken from a study of shared clonotypes between healthy human individuals. Donors were healthy HIV-negative adults without recent acute infections or vaccinations. Investigators divided CD4+ cells into CD45RA+ naive and CD45RA-negative memory subsets. Between the trimmed V and J ends, which lost 4 bases and 0 bases, there was a span of 18 bases. This CDR3 has 17 residues. Germline CDR1 and CDR2: PRHDT and FYEKMQ (reference sequence).

Sample: naive CD4+ T cells sorted from blood. Subset meaning: CD45RA+ positively selected. This chain uses TRBV13 with TRBJ1-2, with D possibly matching TRBD1 (6 bases). The TCR sequence derives from a man aged 25-45 years in good health. CDR3 in DNA: TGTGCCAGCAGCTATGCCGGGACACCGGACCCTAACTATGGCTACACCTTC. Protein sequence: CASSYAGTPDPNYGYTF.